This TCR beta chain was found in a study of blood T cell repertoires in COVID-19. Self-reported history from a screening survey and questionnaire set each donor's cohort. TCRdb keeps only in-frame clones here, not all; method: immunoSEQ multiplex PCR. The profile shows 390,000 or so clones, 75% to 90% of them singletons. Germline CDR1 MNHEY, CDR2 SVGEGT. This CDR3 has 15 residues. With V trimmed by 2 bases and J by 0 bases, 3 bases remained unmatched. This sequence joins TRBV6-2 or TRBV6-3 and TRBJ2-7; 8 bases are shared with TRBD1. Specimen: PBMCs or T cells enriched from blood (not recorded which). This sequence originates from a man younger than 35 who had recovered from COVID-19. CDR3 in DNA: TGTGCCAGCAGTTACGGGGACAGGAGCTCCTACGAGCAGTACTTC. Encoded protein: CASSYGDRSSYEQYF.